The 13 T cell receptor beta chains given below trace back to one sample, sequenced in a study of cytomegalovirus exposure and HLA in healthy donors. It was with 60 Vbeta and 13 Jbeta primers that the PCR ran. The protocol was immunoSEQ multiplex PCR, while the TCRdb copy is restricted to in-frame clones and leaves out a portion. This sample has 160,000 or so clones, with roughly four fifths found just once. Sequencing was done on a sample of PBMCs. Source of these receptors: a man aged 50 to 60 in good health and CMV-seropositive.

The chain has TRBV9 and TRBJ1-6; D is unresolved. The CDR3 sequence is 14 residues long. From germline, CDR1 is SGDLS and CDR2 YYNGEE. The germline V and J ends were trimmed by 0 bases and 7 bases, with 8 bases remaining between them. The DNA for the CDR3 is TGTGCCAGCAGCGTAGGAGGGTTAAATTCACCCCTCCACTTT. It encodes CASSVGGLNSPLHF.

This clone was detected a few times. The CDR3 loop reads CASSPLGRRETQYF. The CDR3, as DNA: TGTGCCAGCAGCCCCCTGGGTCGGCGGGAGACCCAGTACTTC. The V call is TRBV7-3, the J call TRBJ2-5; D uncertain. V lost 5 bases, J lost 5 bases, and 15 bases lay in between. Germline CDR1 reads SGHTA; CDR2 reads FQGTGA. The CDR3 runs 14 residues.

The chain links TRBV29-1 to TRBJ1-5; the D is unclear. V was cut by 2 bases and J by 1 base, with 9 bases left in between. Germline loops: CDR1 SQVTM, CDR2 ANQGSEA. The CDR3 is 14 amino acids. The chain's CDR3 is CSVERAGSNQPQHF. CDR3 sequence (DNA): TGCAGCGTTGAAAGGGCGGGCAGCAATCAGCCCCAGCATTTT. Variable domain in full (rest from reference TRBV29-1 and TRBJ1-5): SAVISQKPSRDICQRGTSLTIQCQVDSQVTMMFWYRQQPGQSLTLIATANQGSEATYESGFVIDKFPISRPNLTFSTLTVSNMSPEDSSIYLCSVERAGSNQPQHFGDGTRLSIL.

The rearrangement uses TRBV7-8 and TRBJ2-7, with TRBD2 matching 8 bases. J gave up 3 bases and V 5 bases, and 12 bases lay outside the gene matches. The CDR3 totals 16 residues. Germline V gene lookup returns CDR1 SGHVS and CDR2 FQNEAQ. The CDR3 is CASSPIITSGYYEQYF. The CDR3, as DNA: TGTGCCAGCAGCCCGATCATAACTAGCGGATACTACGAGCAGTACTTC.

This clone was observed once. The identical CDR3 is also encoded by other nucleotide sequences in the sample. V gene TRBV13 combines with J gene TRBJ2-7; D gene unclear. CDR1 PRHDT and CDR2 FYEKMQ come from the germline V gene (reference sequence). The CDR3 consists of 14 residues. V lost 5 bases to trimming and J lost 7 bases, with 18 bases between them. The CDR3 bases are TGTGCCAGCAGCCTAGTTAGTCGGCCCGGGGAGCAGTACTTC. It is translated as CASSLVSRPGEQYF.

V is TRBV30 and J is TRBJ1-4, with D unresolved. Germline assignment: CDR1 GTSNPN and CDR2 SVGIG (reference sequence). This CDR3 has 11 residues. Between the trimmed V and J ends, which lost 8 bases and 7 bases, there was a span of 11 bases. In DNA, the CDR3 is TGTGCCGCCGGACTGTTTGAAAAACTGTTTTTT. This translates into CAAGLFEKLFF.

V usage is TRBV5-1 and J usage is TRBJ2-2; 7 bases are shared with TRBD2. The CDR3 spans 15 residues. The germline gives CDR1 SGHRS, CDR2 YFSETQ. V gave up 1 base and J gave up 4 bases; unmatched junction bases: 4. DNA for the CDR3: TGCGCCAGCAGCTTGTCGGGGAGGGCCACCGGGGAGCTGTTTTTT. Protein product: CASSLSGRATGELFF. The whole variable domain, filled in from reference TRBV5-1 and TRBJ2-2, reads KAGVTQTPRYLIKTRGQQVTLSCSPISGHRSVSWYQQTPGQGLQFLFEYFSETQRNKGNFPGRFSGRQFSNSRSEMNVSTLELGDSALYLCASSLSGRATGELFFGEGSRLTVL.

J is TRBJ2-1 and V is TRBV7-7; 7 nucleotides align to TRBD2. CDR1 SSHAT and CDR2 FNYEAQ come from the germline V gene (reference sequence). This CDR3 has 16 residues. The V and J ends lost 1 base and 5 bases, in that order; junction bases with no gene match: 8. The CDR3 region is CASSLVSAGRDNEQFF. The CDR3 coding sequence is TGTGCCAGCAGCTTAGTATCGGCAGGGAGGGACAATGAGCAGTTCTTC.

In regard to this clone: The same CDR3 arises from other DNA sequences in this sample as well. The chain employs TRBV5-1 and TRBJ1-1; D unresolved. The V gene's germline CDR1 is SGHRS and CDR2 YFSETQ. V was shortened by 4 bases and J by 4 bases, with 14 bases between the two germline ends. The CDR3 length is 14 residues. CDR3: CASSRRTGSTEAFF. DNA for the CDR3: TGCGCCAGCAGCAGAAGGACGGGGAGCACTGAAGCTTTCTTT. The full variable domain, rest sourced from reference TRBV5-1 and TRBJ1-1, is KAGVTQTPRYLIKTRGQQVTLSCSPISGHRSVSWYQQTPGQGLQFLFEYFSETQRNKGNFPGRFSGRQFSNSRSEMNVSTLELGDSALYLCASSRRTGSTEAFFGQGTRLTVV.

The chain recombines TRBV5-6 with TRBJ2-5; TRBD1 aligns across 10 bases. Germline loops: CDR1 SGHDT, CDR2 YYEEEE. The CDR3 length is 16 residues. With V trimmed by 1 base and J by 6 bases, 9 bases remained unmatched. The CDR3 DNA is TGTGCCAGCAGCTTGTTTGAGACAGGGGGCACGAAGACCCAGTACTTC. It specifies CASSLFETGGTKTQYF.

This sequence joins TRBV7-3 and TRBJ2-1; possible D gene TRBD1, 8 bases. This CDR3 is built from 12 residues. The ends were cut back, 4 bases at V and 12 bases at J, with 13 bases in the middle. Germline CDR1 and CDR2: SGHTA and FQGTGA. In DNA, the CDR3 is TGTGCCAGCAGCTCGACAGGGGAGGGGCAGTTCTTC. Amino acids: CASSSTGEGQFF.

This clone was seen a single time. CDR3 nucleotide sequence: TGTGCCAGTAGTATAACAGGGACCACCGGGGAGCTGTTTTTT. The encoded protein is CASSITGTTGELFF. The V and J genes are TRBV19 and TRBJ2-2, with a weak D call TRBD1 (6 bases). Germline assignment: CDR1 LNHDA and CDR2 SQIVND (reference sequence). V was clipped by 2 bases and J by 4 bases, with 8 bases between them. The CDR3 extends over 14 amino acids. The variable domain in full, with the rest retrieved from reference TRBV19 and TRBJ2-2, is DGGITQSPKYLFRKEGQNVTLSCEQNLNHDAMYWYRQDPGQGLRLIYYSQIVNDFQKGDIAEGYSVSREKKESFPLTVTSAQKNPTAFYLCASSITGTTGELFFGEGSRLTVL.

The rearrangement joins TRBV10-3 to TRBJ2-2, with D perhaps TRBD1 (5 bases). Trimming removed 3 bases from V and 3 bases from J, with 11 bases in between. Germline values: CDR1 ENHRY, CDR2 SYGVKD. The CDR3 sequence is 15 residues long. The CDR3 loop reads CAISEGRVDTGELFF. The CDR3 DNA is TGTGCCATCAGTGAAGGCAGGGTGGACACCGGGGAGCTGTTTTTT.